This paragraph covers one T cell receptor (beta chain) sequence. The sample originates from a study of blood T cell repertoires in COVID-19. Study as a whole: Whether acute or convalescent, the COVID-19 samples came from the United States, Italy and Spain. From T cells, B-cell-depleted T cells, or PBMCs came the material, which was cDNA or gDNA.

This CDR3 contains 17 residues. Germline CDR1 GTSNPN, CDR2 SVGIG (reference sequence). The V and J ends lost 0 bases and 0 bases respectively, with 14 bases between them. Original processing methods: The authors estimated nucleated cell counts from reference gene primer amplification. Profiling relied on immunoSEQ multiplex PCR, and the TCRdb table lists in-frame clones only, not all of them. V and J calls plus clone size are reproduced from that table; the DNA served to infer D and trimming. The sample holds tens of thousands of clones, 90% seen once. The source material was peripheral blood. This TCR was sampled from a man aged 45-65 years with acute or convalescent COVID-19. The V and J genes are TRBV30 and TRBJ1-4; D gene unclear. CDR3 nucleotides: TGTGCCTGGAGTGTAGCCCCCCCAGGTGCAACTAATGAAAAACTGTTTTTT. It translates to CAWSVAPPGATNEKLFF.